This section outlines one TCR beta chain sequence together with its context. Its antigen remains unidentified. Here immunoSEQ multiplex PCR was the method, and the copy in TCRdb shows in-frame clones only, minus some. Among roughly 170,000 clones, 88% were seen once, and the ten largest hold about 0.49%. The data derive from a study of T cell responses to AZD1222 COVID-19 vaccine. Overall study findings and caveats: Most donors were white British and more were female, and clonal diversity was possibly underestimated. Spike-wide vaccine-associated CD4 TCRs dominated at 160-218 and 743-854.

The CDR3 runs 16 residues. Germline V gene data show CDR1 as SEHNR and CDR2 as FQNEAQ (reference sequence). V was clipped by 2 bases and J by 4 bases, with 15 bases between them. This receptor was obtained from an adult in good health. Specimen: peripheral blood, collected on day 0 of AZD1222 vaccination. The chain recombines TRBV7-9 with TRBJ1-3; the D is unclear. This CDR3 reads CASSLPAVSGGNTIYF. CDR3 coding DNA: TGTGCCAGCAGCTTACCGGCGGTTTCGGGGGGAAACACCATATATTTT.